This record looks at one TCR beta chain sequence and its context. There are a few counts of this clonotype. This receptor's antigen is unknown. No qualities accompany the bases; no much larger clone lies one base away. PBMCs were isolated by Ficoll-Paque density gradient centrifugation. For sequencing, an Illumina NovaSeq 6000 was employed. cDNA libraries for TCRalpha and TCRbeta were prepared by 5'RACE using constant-segment primers, with sample barcodes and unique molecular identifiers added. RNA was extracted from every sample with Trizol reagent. The libraries were amplified in two PCR steps, and the second step added a second sample barcode and Illumina TruSeq adapters. Sequencing of the libraries was done on an Illumina NovaSeq, producing 2 x 150 bp paired-end reads. Per the authors' processing: The reads were demultiplexed and collapsed into UMI-guided consensus sequences using migec v1.2.7. Using mixcr v2.1.11, UMI consensuses were aligned to TRA and TRB V and J templates and then assembled into clonotypes. A clonotype was counted as expanded or contracted only when both edgeR and NoisET called the clonotype significant, with the noise models trained on biological replicates. For edgeR calls, the thresholds were a false discovery rate-adjusted p below 0.01 and a log2 fold-change of 1. PCA with hierarchical clustering of max-normalized trajectories of the 1000 most abundant clonotypes was used as exploratory dynamics analysis. Each responding clone was given a CD4 or CD8 phenotype based on the CD4+ and CD8+ repertoires, which had been sequenced separately. Starting from the raw public reads, TCRdb applied fastp trimming at Q25, assembled clones with MiXCR and retained in-frame beta chains. Rows merge per CDR3 protein into single entries with the most common DNA and genes. The V and J calls shown here were made by TCRdb, not taken from the authors' results. The sample data list approximately 60,000 distinct CDR3 sequences, and around 10% of these were observed just once. The top ten hold about 1.1% of the sample.

The sample originates from a study of T-cell memory formation after mild COVID-19 (dated by TCRdb to the early 2020s). Broadly, across the study: Most TCR sequence clusters were specific to one of the two donors. Longitudinal TCRalpha and TCRbeta repertoire sequencing tracked T-cell clones expanding and contracting after mild COVID-19 in two donors. The cohort was made up of two young adult volunteers, one female and one male, who were previously healthy. Study-level results and caveats: Clones that contracted from day 15 to 85 showed balanced CD4/CD8 phenotypes, whereas a second wave of clones that expanded from day 15 to 37 leaned towards CD4+. SARS-CoV-2 specificity of the second-wave clones peaking on day 37 was not confirmed. Contracting CD4+ clones appeared mostly in the CM and EM memory subsets, whereas CD8+ clones were enriched in EMRA. Some responding clones were detected in pre-infection memory, suggesting pre-existing cross-reactive memory T cells joined the SARS-CoV-2 response. Only a couple of mild cases were covered in the study, and larger cohorts including severe cases with pre-infection samples were considered necessary.

As encoded in the germline V gene, CDR1 is LGHNA while CDR2 is YSLEER. The V and J ends are trimmed by 4 bases and 1 base, leaving 7 bases between them. The CDR3 has 13 amino acids, counting the end cysteine and phenylalanine. Only the CDR3 DNA is retained, 39 bases long and in frame from the first base. Sequences were obtained from PBMCs or a T cell subset sorted from them (not recorded which). The rearrangement combines TRBV4-3 with TRBJ1-1; there is no confident call for the D gene. The clonotype comes from a man younger than 35 who had mild COVID-19 (a few samples of this study predate the infection). The sample titles of this study are shuffled in the database, so cell type and time point are left out; the donor was told from shared clones. The DNA sequence is TGCGCCAGCAGCCGAAACCCGAACACTGAAGCTTTCTTT. It encodes CASSRNPNTEAFF.